Below are 9 T cell receptor beta chains sequenced from a single sample in a study of blood T cell repertoires in COVID-19 (dated by TCRdb to 2018 to 2020). The library was obtained by the immunoSEQ multiplex PCR assay. TCRdb took this table from immuneACCESS and kept in-frame rearrangements with V and J called. Such tables lack part of the clones; where checked against another copy, unresolved V genes explain under half of the gap, and the rest is unexplained. In this sample the table shows about 220,000 clones, roughly 85% of which occur a single time. In total, the top ten clones hold less than 4.5% of the sample. What was sequenced was PBMCs or T cells enriched from blood (not recorded which). The source is a woman aged 40 to 50 with acute COVID-19.

This sequence joins TRBV6-5 and TRBJ1-1, with a possible D match to TRBD1 (6 bases). The length of the CDR3 is 14 residues. Germline V gene lookup returns CDR1 MNHEY and CDR2 SVGAGI. Trimming left V 6 bases short and J 1 base short, with 12 bases between. The CDR3 is CASRATGKNTEAFF. For the CDR3, the DNA is TGTGCCAGCAGGGCCACAGGGAAGAACACTGAAGCTTTCTTT.

This clone occurred many times. The gene calls are TRBV19 and TRBJ1-3; 9 nucleotides match TRBD1. Germline V gene lookup returns CDR1 LNHDA and CDR2 SQIVND (reference sequence). The CDR3 loop spans 16 amino acids. Trimming took 5 bases from V and 8 from J; bases not matched to a gene: 13. Written as DNA, the CDR3 is TGTGCCAGTAGTGCCGGGACAGGGACAGGTTCGGACACCATATATTTT. Encoded protein: CASSAGTGTGSDTIYF.

The table lists this clone with a count of one. The gene calls are TRBV7-2 and TRBJ2-3; no reliable D call. CDR1 is SGHTA, CDR2 FQGNSA, per germline. V lost 5 bases and J lost 5, with 14 bases in between. The CDR3 extends over 14 amino acids. Here the CDR3 DNA reads TGTGCCAGCAGCCCTATGAGGCCGGGAGATACGCAGTATTTT. Its translation is CASSPMRPGDTQYF.

V usage is TRBV7-8 and J usage is TRBJ1-5; D unclear. The V end was cut by 3 bases, the J end by 3 bases, with 12 bases between. The CDR3 is 15 amino acids. The V gene's germline CDR1 is SGHVS and CDR2 FQNEAQ. The CDR3 sequence is CASSFMPGNNQPQHF. The DNA for the CDR3 is TGTGCCAGCAGCTTTATGCCCGGGAACAATCAGCCCCAGCATTTT.

This clone was observed a handful of times. This chain uses TRBV5-1 with TRBJ1-3; maybe TRBD1 (5 bases). V shed 5 bases and J shed 0 bases, with 21 bases lying between them. The CDR3 runs 18 residues. The germline CDR1 and CDR2 sequences are SGHRS and YFSETQ. The CDR3 is CASSPIIQVANSGNTIYF. The CDR3 nucleotides are TGCGCCAGCAGTCCAATCATACAGGTTGCAAACTCTGGAAACACCATATATTTT.

This chain connects TRBV3-1 (or the pseudogene TRBV3-2) to TRBJ2-5, with 12 bases identical to TRBD2. Germline V CDR1 and CDR2: LGHDT, YNNKEL (reference sequence). V gave up 1 base and J gave up 3 bases; unmatched junction bases: 6. The CDR3 has 17 residues. CDR3 sequence reads: CASSQVLAGGVEETQYF. For the CDR3, the DNA is TGTGCCAGCAGCCAAGTACTAGCGGGGGGAGTCGAAGAGACCCAGTACTTC.

This clone was observed a single time. The V call is TRBV7-2, the J call TRBJ1-1; TRBD1 might be the D (6 bases). The ends were cut back, 2 bases at V and 8 bases at J, with 12 bases in the middle. CDR3 length: 13 amino acids. The germline CDR1 and CDR2 sequences are SGHTA and FQGNSA. The CDR3 coding sequence is TGTGCCAGCAGCTTAAGGGGGTCCCTCGAAGCTTTCTTT. This codes for CASSLRGSLEAFF.

The CDR3 loop is CASSLDRGYEQYF. In nucleotides, the CDR3 is TGTGCCAGCAGTTTAGACAGGGGTTACGAGCAGTACTTC. This chain joins TRBV27 and TRBJ2-7, with 8 bases that match TRBD1. Trimming cost V 2 bases and J 4 bases; bases outside gene matches: 1. The CDR3 is 13 residues long. The V gene's germline CDR1 is MNHEY and CDR2 SMNVEV (reference sequence).

The CDR3: CASSLNRRGVTTDTQYF. The CDR3 bases are TGTGCCAGCAGCCTCAATCGGCGGGGGGTTACCACAGATACGCAGTATTTT. The rearrangement joins TRBV11-3 to TRBJ2-3; TRBD2 matches at 8 bases. With V trimmed by 5 bases and J by 2 bases, 12 bases remained unmatched. The CDR3 is 17 residues long. The germline V gene has CDR1 SGHNT and CDR2 YENEEA. Variable domain in full (rest from reference TRBV11-3 and TRBJ2-3): EAGVVQSPRYKIIEKKQPVAFWCNPISGHNTLYWYLQNLGQGPELLIRYENEEAVDDSQLPKDRFSAERLKGVDSTLKIQPAELGDSAVYLCASSLNRRGVTTDTQYFGPGTRLTVL.